This T cell receptor (beta chain) was sequenced in a study of post-analysis software for immune sequencing data. Regarding the study as a whole: Four or five TRBV segments were significantly more frequent in patients than in controls. TRBV5-6, TRBV5-1 and TRBV20-1 were among these segments. Controls had significantly higher normalized Chao1 diversity than multiple sclerosis patients.

Unique molecular identifiers had been added to the TCR beta cDNA libraries. TCRdb re-called the PCR reads through MiXCR, storing one row per CDR3 protein. The sample lists hundreds of thousands of distinct CDR3 sequences, approximately 53% seen once, with 4.6% in the top ten. In the case of this clonotype: Its target is not known.

The CDR3 has 11 amino acids. V lost 1 base and J lost 11, with 8 bases in between. The chain carries TRBV12-3 or TRBV12-4 and TRBJ2-5, with D unclear. The sample consisted of blood. This sequence originates from a girl aged 5-17 years with multiple sclerosis. The CDR3 DNA reads as TGTGCCAGCAGTTTAGACTTATTACAGTACTTC. Residues: CASSLDLLQYF.